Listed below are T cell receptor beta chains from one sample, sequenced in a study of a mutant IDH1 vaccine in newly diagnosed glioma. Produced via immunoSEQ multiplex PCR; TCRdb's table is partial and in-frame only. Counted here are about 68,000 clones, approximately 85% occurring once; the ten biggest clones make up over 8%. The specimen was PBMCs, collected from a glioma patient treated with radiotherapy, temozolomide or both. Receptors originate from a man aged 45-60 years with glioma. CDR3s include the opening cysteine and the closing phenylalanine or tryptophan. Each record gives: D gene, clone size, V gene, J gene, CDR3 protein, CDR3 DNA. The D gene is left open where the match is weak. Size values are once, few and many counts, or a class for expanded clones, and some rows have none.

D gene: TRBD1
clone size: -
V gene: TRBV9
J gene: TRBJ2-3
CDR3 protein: CASSIPPRQGENTQYF
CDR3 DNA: TGTGCCAGCAGCATACCCCCGAGACAGGGTGAAAATACGCAGTATTTT

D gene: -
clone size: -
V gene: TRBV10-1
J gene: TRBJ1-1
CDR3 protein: CASSETGGGRTEAFF
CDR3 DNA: TGCGCCAGCAGTGAGACCGGCGGGGGCCGAACTGAAGCTTTCTTT

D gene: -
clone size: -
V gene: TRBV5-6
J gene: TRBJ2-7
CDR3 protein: CASSLADQLSEQYF
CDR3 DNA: TGTGCCAGCAGCTTGGCCGACCAACTGTCCGAGCAGTACTTC

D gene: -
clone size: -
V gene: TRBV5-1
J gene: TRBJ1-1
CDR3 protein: CASSLGRATEAFF
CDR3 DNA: TGCGCCAGCAGCTTGGGGCGCGCCACTGAAGCTTTCTTT

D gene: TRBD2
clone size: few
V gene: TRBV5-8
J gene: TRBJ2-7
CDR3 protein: CASSPEGAGSYEQYF
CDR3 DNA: TGTGCCAGCAGCCCGGAAGGAGCGGGGAGCTACGAGCAGTACTTC

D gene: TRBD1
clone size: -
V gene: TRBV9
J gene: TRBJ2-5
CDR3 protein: CASSLRTGSIETQYF
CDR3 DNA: TGTGCCAGCAGCCTCAGGACAGGGTCGATAGAGACCCAGTACTTC

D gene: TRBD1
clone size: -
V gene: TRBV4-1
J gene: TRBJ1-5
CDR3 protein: CASSQERGLGGNQPQHF
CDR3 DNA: TGCGCCAGCAGCCAAGAAAGGGGGCTCGGTGGCAATCAGCCCCAGCATTTT

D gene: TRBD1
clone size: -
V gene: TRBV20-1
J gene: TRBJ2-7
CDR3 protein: CSAGDSYEQYF
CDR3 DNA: TGCAGTGCTGGGGACAGCTACGAGCAGTACTTC

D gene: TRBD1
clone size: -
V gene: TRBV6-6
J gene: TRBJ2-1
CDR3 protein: CASRADRARRNEQFF
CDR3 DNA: TGTGCCAGCAGGGCGGACAGGGCCCGCAGGAATGAGCAGTTCTTC

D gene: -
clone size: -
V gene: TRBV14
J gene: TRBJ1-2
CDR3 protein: CASSQAYYGYTF
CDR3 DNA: TGTGCCAGCAGCCAAGCTTACTATGGCTACACCTTC

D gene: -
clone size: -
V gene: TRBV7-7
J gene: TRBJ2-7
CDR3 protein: CASSLGWAYEQYF
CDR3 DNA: TGTGCTAGCAGCTTAGGATGGGCCTACGAGCAGTACTTC

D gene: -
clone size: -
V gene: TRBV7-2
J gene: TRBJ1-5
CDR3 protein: CASSRYSNQPQHF
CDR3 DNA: TGTGCCAGCAGCCGGTATAGCAATCAGCCCCAGCATTTT

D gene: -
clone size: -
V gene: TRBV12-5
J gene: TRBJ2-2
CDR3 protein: CASGLFPNTGELFF
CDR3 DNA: TGTGCTAGTGGTTTGTTCCCTAACACCGGGGAGCTGTTTTTT

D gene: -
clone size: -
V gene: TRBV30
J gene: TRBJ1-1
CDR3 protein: CAWIGTEAFF
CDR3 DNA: TGTGCCTGGATCGGCACTGAAGCTTTCTTT

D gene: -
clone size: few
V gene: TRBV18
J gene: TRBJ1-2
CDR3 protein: CASSTGDGGYTF
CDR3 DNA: TGTGCCAGCTCCACCGGTGATGGGGGCTACACCTTC

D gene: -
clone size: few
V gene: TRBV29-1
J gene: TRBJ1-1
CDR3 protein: CSVMDGNTEAFF
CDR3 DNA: TGCAGCGTTATGGACGGAAACACTGAAGCTTTCTTT

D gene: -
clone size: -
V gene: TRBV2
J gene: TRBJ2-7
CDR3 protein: CASYRRDTSYEQYF
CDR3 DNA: TGTGCCAGCTATCGTCGGGACACCTCCTACGAGCAGTACTTC

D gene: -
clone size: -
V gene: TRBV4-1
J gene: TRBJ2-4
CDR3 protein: CASSQDQRAKNIQYF
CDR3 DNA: TGCGCCAGCAGCCAAGATCAAAGAGCCAAAAACATTCAGTACTTC

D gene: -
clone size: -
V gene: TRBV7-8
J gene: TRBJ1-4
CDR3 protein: CASSSWGTTNEKLFF
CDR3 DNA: TGTGCCAGCAGCTCCTGGGGGACAACTAATGAAAAACTGTTTTTT

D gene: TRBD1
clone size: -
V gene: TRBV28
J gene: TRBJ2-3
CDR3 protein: CASSPSGQGGNTDTQYF
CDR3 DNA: TGTGCCAGCAGTCCCTCGGGACAGGGGGGAAACACAGATACGCAGTATTTT

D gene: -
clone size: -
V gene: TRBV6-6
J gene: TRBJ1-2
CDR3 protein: CASTPNLVGDYGYTF
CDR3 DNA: TGTGCCAGCACTCCCAATCTAGTAGGTGACTATGGCTACACCTTC

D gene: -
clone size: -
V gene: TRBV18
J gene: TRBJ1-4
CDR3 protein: CASSPLGGEKLFF
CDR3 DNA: TGTGCCAGCTCACCGCTTGGAGGAGAAAAACTGTTTTTT

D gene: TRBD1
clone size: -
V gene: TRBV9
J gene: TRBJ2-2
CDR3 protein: CASSPGQGPNTGELFF
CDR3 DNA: TGTGCCAGCAGTCCGGGACAGGGACCGAACACCGGGGAGCTGTTTTTT

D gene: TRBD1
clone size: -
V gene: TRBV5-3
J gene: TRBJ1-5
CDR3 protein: CARSLVRGLYQPQHF
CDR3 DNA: TGTGCCAGAAGCTTGGTCAGGGGGTTGTATCAGCCCCAGCATTTT

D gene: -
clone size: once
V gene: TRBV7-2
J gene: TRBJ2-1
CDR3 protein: CASSLVVLPYNEWFF
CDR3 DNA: TGTGCCAGCAGCTTAGTTGTCTTACCCTACAATGAGTGGTTCTTC

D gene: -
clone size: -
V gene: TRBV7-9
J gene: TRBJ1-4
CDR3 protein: CASSPDGPANEKLFF
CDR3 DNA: TGTGCCAGCAGCCCCGACGGGCCAGCTAATGAAAAACTGTTTTTT

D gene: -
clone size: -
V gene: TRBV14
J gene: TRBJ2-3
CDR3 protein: CASRPTGFTDTQYF
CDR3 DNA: TGTGCCAGCAGGCCGACAGGATTCACAGATACGCAGTATTTT

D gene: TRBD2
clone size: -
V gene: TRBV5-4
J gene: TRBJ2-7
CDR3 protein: CASSLGAGAWEQYF
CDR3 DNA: TGTGCCAGCAGCTTAGGAGCGGGGGCCTGGGAGCAGTACTTC

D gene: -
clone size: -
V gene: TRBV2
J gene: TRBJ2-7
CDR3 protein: CASSELYSYEQYF
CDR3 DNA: TGTGCCAGCAGCGAACTATATTCCTACGAGCAGTACTTC

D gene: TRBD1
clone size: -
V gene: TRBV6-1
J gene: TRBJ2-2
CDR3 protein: CASRRQGDTGELFF
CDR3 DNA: TGTGCCAGCAGGAGACAGGGTGACACCGGGGAGCTGTTTTTT

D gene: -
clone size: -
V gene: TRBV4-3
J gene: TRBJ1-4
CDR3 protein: CASSHVSQDEKLFF
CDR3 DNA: TGCGCCAGCAGCCACGTCAGTCAAGATGAAAAACTGTTTTTT

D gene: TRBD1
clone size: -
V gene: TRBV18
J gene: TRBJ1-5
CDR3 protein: CASSPNRAGGWDSNQPQHF
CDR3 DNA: TGTGCCAGCTCACCAAACCGGGCAGGGGGCTGGGATAGCAATCAGCCCCAGCATTTT

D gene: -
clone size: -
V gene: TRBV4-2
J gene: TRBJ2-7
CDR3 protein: CASSQDLGSSYEQYF
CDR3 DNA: TGTGCCAGCAGCCAAGATCTGGGTAGCTCCTACGAGCAGTACTTC

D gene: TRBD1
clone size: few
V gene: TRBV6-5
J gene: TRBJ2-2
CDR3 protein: CATRQGATGELFF
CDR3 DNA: TGTGCCACCAGACAGGGGGCAACCGGGGAGCTGTTTTTT

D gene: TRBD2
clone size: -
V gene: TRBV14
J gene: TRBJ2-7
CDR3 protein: CASSQDPGTSGVYEQYF
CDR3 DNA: TGTGCCAGCAGCCAAGACCCCGGGACTAGCGGGGTCTACGAGCAGTACTTC

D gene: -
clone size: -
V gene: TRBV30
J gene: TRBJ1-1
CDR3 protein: CAWNDRLAEAFF
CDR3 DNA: TGTGCCTGGAACGACAGGTTAGCTGAAGCTTTCTTT

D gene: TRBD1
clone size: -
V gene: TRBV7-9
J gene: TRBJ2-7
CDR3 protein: CASSPRTGWHYEQYF
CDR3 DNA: TGTGCCAGCAGCCCGCGGACAGGGTGGCACTACGAGCAGTACTTC

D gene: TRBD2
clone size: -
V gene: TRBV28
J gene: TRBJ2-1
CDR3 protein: CASSLASGGINEQFF
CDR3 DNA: TGTGCCAGCAGTTTAGCTAGCGGGGGTATAAATGAGCAGTTCTTC

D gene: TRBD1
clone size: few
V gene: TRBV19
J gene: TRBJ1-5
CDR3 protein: CASRTGINQPQHF
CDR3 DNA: TGTGCCAGCAGGACAGGGATTAATCAGCCCCAGCATTTT

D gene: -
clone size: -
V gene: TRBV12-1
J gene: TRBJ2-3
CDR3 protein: CASSFKGRTSRGDTQYF
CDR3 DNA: TGTGCCAGCAGCTTTAAGGGACGGACTTCTCGAGGGGATACGCAGTATTTT

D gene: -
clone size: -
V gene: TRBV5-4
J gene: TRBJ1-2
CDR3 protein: CASSLAGRTNYGYTF
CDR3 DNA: TGTGCCAGCAGCTTGGCGGGACGGACAAACTATGGCTACACCTTC

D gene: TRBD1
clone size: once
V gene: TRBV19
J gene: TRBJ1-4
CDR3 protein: CASRLTGENEKLFF
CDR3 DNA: TGTGCCAGTAGGCTGACAGGGGAAAATGAAAAACTGTTTTTT

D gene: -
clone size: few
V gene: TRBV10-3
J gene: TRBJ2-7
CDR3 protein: CAISDAGSYEQYF
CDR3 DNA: TGTGCCATCAGTGATGCCGGGTCCTACGAGCAGTACTTC

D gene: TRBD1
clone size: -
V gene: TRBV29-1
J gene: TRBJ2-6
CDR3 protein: CSVTTGGQLPGANVLTF
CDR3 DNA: TGCAGCGTCACGACAGGGGGCCAATTACCTGGGGCCAACGTCCTGACTTTC

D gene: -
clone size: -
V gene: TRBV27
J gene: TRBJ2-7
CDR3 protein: CASSLSLTEQYF
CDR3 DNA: TGTGCCAGCAGTTTAAGCCTGACCGAGCAGTACTTC

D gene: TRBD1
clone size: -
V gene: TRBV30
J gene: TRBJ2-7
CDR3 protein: CAWSRTGGWEQYF
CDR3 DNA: TGTGCCTGGAGTCGGACAGGGGGATGGGAGCAGTACTTC

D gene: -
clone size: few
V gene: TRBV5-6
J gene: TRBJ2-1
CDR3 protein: CASSPPGVDEQFF
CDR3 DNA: TGTGCCAGCAGCCCTCCAGGGGTTGATGAGCAGTTCTTC

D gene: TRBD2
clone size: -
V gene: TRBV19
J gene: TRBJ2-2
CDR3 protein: CASSIDPAGVTGELFF
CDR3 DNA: TGTGCCAGTAGTATTGATCCTGCGGGGGTCACCGGGGAGCTGTTTTTT

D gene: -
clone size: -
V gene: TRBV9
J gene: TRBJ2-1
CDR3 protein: CASSISDTYNEQFF
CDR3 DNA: TGTGCCAGCAGCATCTCGGACACCTACAATGAGCAGTTCTTC

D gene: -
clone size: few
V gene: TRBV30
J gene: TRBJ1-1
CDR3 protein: CACSTGNTEAFF
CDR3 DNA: TGTGCCTGTTCGACTGGGAACACTGAAGCTTTCTTT

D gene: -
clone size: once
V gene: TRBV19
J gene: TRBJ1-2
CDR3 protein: CASSPGPAPGYGYTF
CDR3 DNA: TGTGCCAGTAGTCCCGGACCGGCGCCGGGCTATGGCTACACCTTC

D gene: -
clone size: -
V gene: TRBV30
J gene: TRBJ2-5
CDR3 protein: CAWTPMYRGLGETQYF
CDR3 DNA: TGTGCCTGGACCCCAATGTATCGGGGGCTGGGAGAGACCCAGTACTTC